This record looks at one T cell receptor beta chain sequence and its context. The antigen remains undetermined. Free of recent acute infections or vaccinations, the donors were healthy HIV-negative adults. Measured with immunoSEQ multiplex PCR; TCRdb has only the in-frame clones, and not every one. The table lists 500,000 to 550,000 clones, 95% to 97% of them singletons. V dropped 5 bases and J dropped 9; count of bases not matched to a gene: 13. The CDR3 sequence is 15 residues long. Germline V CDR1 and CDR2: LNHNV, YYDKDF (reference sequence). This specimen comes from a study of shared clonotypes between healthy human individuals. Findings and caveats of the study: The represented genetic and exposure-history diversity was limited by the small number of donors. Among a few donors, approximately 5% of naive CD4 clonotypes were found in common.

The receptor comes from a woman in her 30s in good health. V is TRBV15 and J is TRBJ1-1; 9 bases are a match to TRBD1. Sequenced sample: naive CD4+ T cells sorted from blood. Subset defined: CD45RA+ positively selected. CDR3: CATSAHTPTGGQAFF. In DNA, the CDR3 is TGTGCCACCAGCGCCCACACCCCAACAGGGGGCCAAGCTTTCTTT.